The 26 T cell receptor beta chains below were found in one sample sequenced in a study of identical twins. Using its own MiXCR run on the 5' RACE reads, TCRdb lists one record per CDR3 protein. The sample carries around 500,000 distinct CDR3 sequences, around 14% recorded once. This sample also appeared in a second study, on yellow fever vaccine responses in identical twins.

The sequenced sample was CD4+ T cells sorted from blood. These receptors were collected from a woman between 18 and 29 years old in good health.

This clonotype was detected many times. The chain joins TRBV28 to TRBJ2-5; a weak D match, TRBD1 (5 bases). Germline V gene sequence: CDR1 MDHEN, CDR2 SYDVKM. This CDR3 has 16 residues. The V and J ends lost 6 bases and 1 base respectively, with 18 bases between them. CDR3 bases: TGTGCCAGCAGAACCTCTCGGCAGGGAAGCCAAGAGACCCAGTACTTC. It specifies CASRTSRQGSQETQYF.

This clonotype has only a few counts. The chain recombines TRBV20-1 with TRBJ2-5, with D perhaps matching TRBD2 (7 bases). The CDR3 loop spans 15 amino acids. The V end lost 5 bases, the J end lost 4 bases, and 20 bases lay between the germline ends. Per germline, CDR1 DFQATT and CDR2 SNEGSKA (reference sequence). The chain's CDR3 is CSAGVGGGPRETQYF. CDR3 sequence (DNA): TGCAGTGCTGGGGTGGGGGGGGGCCCTAGAGAGACCCAGTACTTC.

This clonotype was picked up a small number of times. The V and J genes are TRBV20-1 and TRBJ2-5; TRBD1 agrees at 8 bases. V dropped 1 base and J dropped 1; count of bases not matched to a gene: 5. Germline CDR1 DFQATT, CDR2 SNEGSKA (reference sequence). The length of the CDR3 is 15 residues. The CDR3, as DNA: TGCAGTGCTAGAGCCACGGACAGGGCCCAAGAGACCCAGTACTTC. It translates to CSARATDRAQETQYF.

The rearrangement uses TRBV7-2 and TRBJ2-2; weak D call: TRBD1 (5 bases). CDR1 is SGHTA and CDR2 is FQGNSA in the germline V gene. This CDR3 has 15 residues. The ends were cut back, 6 bases at V and 2 bases at J, with 13 bases in the middle. The CDR3 DNA is TGTGCCAGCAGTCAGACAGCATCAAACACCGGGGAGCTGTTTTTT. This gives the protein CASSQTASNTGELFF.

This clonotype came up a few times. The rearrangement links TRBV29-1 to TRBJ2-5; 10 nucleotides line up with TRBD2. V shed 5 bases, J shed 5 bases, and the junction held 2 bases outside the gene matches. CDR1 SQVTM and CDR2 ANQGSEA come from the germline V gene. CDR3 length: 12 residues. CDR3 region: CSVQAGGETQYF. CDR3 sequence (DNA): TGCAGCGTTCAAGCGGGAGGGGAGACCCAGTACTTC.

This clonotype was found a few times. This chain's CDR3 is CSAPNSQTQETQYF. The DNA for the CDR3 is TGCAGTGCCCCCAATAGTCAGACTCAAGAGACCCAGTACTTC. This chain links TRBV20-1 with TRBJ2-5; no clear D gene. In germline, CDR1 is DFQATT, CDR2 SNEGSKA (reference sequence). The CDR3 has 14 residues. Trimming cost V 6 bases and J 2 bases, with 16 bases left between them.

This clonotype has more than one count but fewer than ten. V and J are TRBV7-9 and TRBJ2-7; D unresolved. The CDR3 has 11 amino acids. Looked up from germline, CDR1 is SEHNR and CDR2 is FQNEAQ (reference sequence). V lost 3 bases and J lost 5, with 5 bases in between. The CDR3 DNA is TGTGCCAGCAGCTTTCTGGACGAGCAGTACTTC. Its translation: CASSFLDEQYF.

A few counts support this clonotype. The junction departs from the called germline gene at one end, perhaps through a read error. The V and J genes are TRBV29-1 and TRBJ2-6; 11 positions match TRBD1. This CDR3 contains 14 residues. Germline V lookup: CDR1 SQVTM, CDR2 ANQGSEA. This CDR3 reads CSVGIGQGANVLTF. In nucleotides, the CDR3 is TGCAGCGTTGGGATCGGACAGGGGGCTAACGTCCTGACTTTC.

The chain links TRBV7-6 to TRBJ2-3; TRBD2 matches 7 bases. Germline CDR1 reads SGHVS; CDR2 reads FNYEAQ. The CDR3 has 17 amino acids. After removal of 0 bases from V and 0 bases from J, the junction contained 6 bases not matched to a gene. CDR3 sequence: CASSLAPLAPSTDTQYF. CDR3 nucleotide sequence: TGTGCCAGCAGCTTAGCGCCACTAGCGCCTAGCACAGATACGCAGTATTTT.

This clonotype came up a few times. The chain employs TRBV3-1 and TRBJ2-5; possible D gene TRBD2, 6 bases. V was cut by 4 bases and J by 5 bases, with 17 bases left in between. CDR3 length equals 15 residues. Germline V gene lookup returns CDR1 LGHDT and CDR2 YNNKEL (reference sequence). The CDR3 DNA is TGTGCCAGCAGCCTAATTGGAGAGGGGAGGGAGACCCAGTACTTC. Its protein product is CASSLIGEGRETQYF.

This clonotype was detected ten times or more. The V and J genes are TRBV12-3 or TRBV12-4 and TRBJ2-7; D is perhaps TRBD1 (6 bases). Trimming shortened V by 7 bases and J by 3 bases, and 13 bases separated the two germline ends. The CDR3 is 13 residues long. In DNA, the CDR3 is TGTGCCAGCACCGGCGGACAGAGCTACGAGCAGTACTTC. Protein sequence: CASTGGQSYEQYF.

This clonotype was detected a few times. The rearrangement joins TRBV2 to TRBJ2-1, with unresolved D. The germline CDR1 and CDR2 sequences are SNHLY and FYNNEI. This CDR3 contains 15 residues. V was cut by 1 base and J by 1 base, with 8 bases left in between. CDR3 sequence: CASSEEALSYNEQFF. Here the CDR3 DNA reads TGTGCCAGCAGTGAAGAGGCACTGTCCTACAATGAGCAGTTCTTC.

The sample holds many counts of this clonotype. The chain recombines TRBV5-1 with TRBJ1-1; D is perhaps TRBD1 (5 bases). This CDR3 has 18 amino acids. With 0 bases removed from V and 2 bases from J, the gap between germline ends came to 20 bases. CDR1 and CDR2 (germline): SGHRS, YFSETQ. The DNA of the CDR3 is TGCGCCAGCAGCTTGGCTCCGGGGCAATATGGGTCAAACACTGAAGCTTTCTTT. Its translation is CASSLAPGQYGSNTEAFF.

The V call is TRBV7-2, the J call TRBJ2-2; 9 positions agree with TRBD1. The CDR3 length is 16 residues. Germline values: CDR1 SGHTA, CDR2 FQGNSA. J gave up 2 bases and V 5 bases, and 6 bases lay outside the gene matches. The CDR3 spells CASSRKTGGNTGELFF. CDR3 nucleotides: TGTGCCAGCAGCCGGAAGACAGGGGGTAACACCGGGGAGCTGTTTTTT.

V and J are TRBV5-1 and TRBJ2-1, with 16 bases matching TRBD2. V lost 0 bases and J lost 4; bases outside the gene matches: 1. The CDR3 is made up of 17 amino acids. Germline V gives CDR1 SGHRS, CDR2 YFSETQ. The CDR3 loop reads CASSLAGLAGGYNEQFF. The CDR3 DNA is TGCGCCAGCAGCTTGGCGGGACTAGCGGGAGGGTACAATGAGCAGTTCTTC.

The chain joins TRBV25-1 to TRBJ2-7; tentatively, D is TRBD2 (7 bases). V lost 9 bases and J lost 2, with 11 bases in between. Germline lookup yields CDR1 MGHDK and CDR2 SYGVNS. The CDR3 is made up of 12 amino acids. CDR3 residues: CASFGGPYEQYF. In DNA, the CDR3 is TGTGCCAGTTTCGGGGGGCCCTACGAGCAGTACTTC.

This clonotype was detected a few times. This chain links TRBV15 with TRBJ2-6; no clear D. CDR1 is LNHNV, CDR2 YYDKDF, per germline (reference sequence). V was pared by 2 bases and J by 4 bases, with 12 bases between. The CDR3 covers 16 residues. CDR3 sequence (DNA): TGTGCCACCAGCAGAACCTCAATTGGGGGGGCCAACGTCCTGACTTTC. It specifies CATSRTSIGGANVLTF.

The chain combines TRBV28 with TRBJ1-5, with TRBD1 matching 7 bases. Losses at the gene ends were 7 bases for V and 4 bases for J; bases not matched to a gene: 4. This CDR3 has 13 residues. Germline V gene lookup returns CDR1 MDHEN and CDR2 SYDVKM. Written as DNA, the CDR3 is TGTGCCAGCACCTACAGGGGTAATCAGCCCCAGCATTTT. As protein: CASTYRGNQPQHF.

The table lists this clonotype with many counts. The rearrangement links TRBV5-1 to TRBJ2-2, with 8 bases lining up with TRBD1. Trimming took 1 base from V and 5 from J; bases not matched to a gene: 7. This CDR3 spans 16 amino acids. Germline V gives CDR1 SGHRS, CDR2 YFSETQ. CDR3 protein: CASSLSGQGSTGELFF. The CDR3 DNA reads TGCGCCAGCAGCTTGAGCGGACAGGGTTCAACCGGGGAGCTGTTTTTT. The entire variable domain, with the rest obtained from reference TRBV5-1 and TRBJ2-2, is as follows: KAGVTQTPRYLIKTRGQQVTLSCSPISGHRSVSWYQQTPGQGLQFLFEYFSETQRNKGNFPGRFSGRQFSNSRSEMNVSTLELGDSALYLCASSLSGQGSTGELFFGEGSRLTVL.

The CDR3 DNA is TGCGCCAGCAGTGATCGTCGGGTCAATGAGCAGTTCTTC. It is translated as CASSDRRVNEQFF. The gene calls are TRBV10-2 and TRBJ2-1; D ambiguous. Germline lookup yields CDR1 WSHSY and CDR2 SAAADI. CDR3 size: 13 residues. Trimming left V 3 bases short and J 6 bases short, with 9 bases between.

This chain joins TRBV20-1 and TRBJ1-2; tentative D call: TRBD1 (5 bases). The CDR3 length is 11 residues. The ends were cut back, 4 bases at V and 6 bases at J, with 9 bases in the middle. Germline V gene lookup returns CDR1 DFQATT and CDR2 SNEGSKA (reference sequence). The CDR3 protein is CSAIGAHGYTF. CDR3 nucleotides: TGCAGTGCTATCGGGGCGCATGGCTACACCTTC.

The sample holds many counts of this clonotype. The gene calls are TRBV20-1 and TRBJ2-3; maybe TRBD1 (6 bases). The CDR3 is 14 residues long. Germline-derived CDR1 and CDR2 are DFQATT and SNEGSKA (reference sequence). V was shortened by 0 bases and J by 6 bases, with 13 bases between the two germline ends. CDR3 nucleotide sequence: TGCAGTGCTAGAGAAGGGGGTCGCCGCGATACGCAGTATTTT. It specifies CSAREGGRRDTQYF.

This clonotype was picked up a small number of times. The chain employs TRBV2 and TRBJ2-2, with TRBD1 matching 8 bases. The CDR3 has 13 amino acids. The V and J ends lost 5 bases and 7 bases, in that order; junction bases with no gene match: 3. CDR1 SNHLY and CDR2 FYNNEI come from the germline V gene. CDR3 DNA: TGTGCCAGCAGTCCACAGGGGGTCGGGGAGCTGTTTTTT. This sequence encodes CASSPQGVGELFF.

This clonotype was recorded a few times. This rearrangement joins TRBV12-3 or TRBV12-4 to TRBJ2-7; D unclear. With 6 bases removed from V and 7 bases from J, the gap between germline ends came to 10 bases. This CDR3 contains 11 residues. The CDR3: CASSTKVEQYF. The CDR3, as DNA: TGTGCCAGCAGCACGAAAGTAGAGCAGTACTTC.

This clonotype came up a few times. The rearrangement links TRBV3-1 to TRBJ2-1, with D perhaps matching TRBD2 (6 bases). Per the germline V gene, CDR1 is LGHDT and CDR2 is YNNKEL (reference sequence). The CDR3 runs to 14 residues. V was trimmed by 3 bases and J by 10 bases, leaving 16 bases between them. Written as DNA, the CDR3 is TGTGCCAGCAGCCAGATTGCGGGGCGAGGGGAGCAGTTCTTC. Amino acid sequence: CASSQIAGRGEQFF.

This chain connects TRBV6-1 to TRBJ1-1; 10 bases fit TRBD1. The CDR3 contains 16 residues. V gave up 6 bases and J gave up 4 bases; unmatched junction bases: 11. CDR1 and CDR2 from the germline V gene are MNHNS and SASEGT. CDR3 region: CASSPLTGGASTEAFF. The DNA for the CDR3 is TGTGCCAGCAGCCCCTTGACAGGGGGCGCGAGCACTGAAGCTTTCTTT.